This TCR beta chain emerged from a study of monozygotic twins with inflammatory bowel disease. Study-level results: For IBD, no single strong associated signal or clonotype was supported. No discrimination was achieved between different T cell subtypes.

With eight separate reactions per sample, the authors made cDNA. TCRdb reanalyzed the 5' RACE reads, giving one entry per CDR3 protein sequence and no DNA. The sample includes some 150,000 distinct CDR3 sequences. In germline, CDR1 is MDHEN, CDR2 SYDVKM. The CDR3 is made up of 13 amino acids. Notes on this clonotype: Its antigen is not identified.

Without any T cell sorting, total RNA was isolated from whole blood. This chain connects TRBV28 to TRBJ1-1; TCRdb selects TRBD1, and the lack of DNA leaves this call unchecked. Sequencing input: blood. The sequence was obtained from a human donor with ulcerative colitis or Crohn's disease, or a healthy co-twin of an affected twin (not recorded which). This CDR3 reads CATLDRVNTEAFF. The full variable domain, its missing parts supplied by reference TRBV28 and TRBJ1-1, is DVKVTQSSRYLVKRTGEKVFLECVQDMDHENMFWYRQDPGLGLRLIYFSYDVKMKEKGDIPEGYSVSREKKERFSLILESASTNQTSMYLCATLDRVNTEAFFGQGTRLTVV.